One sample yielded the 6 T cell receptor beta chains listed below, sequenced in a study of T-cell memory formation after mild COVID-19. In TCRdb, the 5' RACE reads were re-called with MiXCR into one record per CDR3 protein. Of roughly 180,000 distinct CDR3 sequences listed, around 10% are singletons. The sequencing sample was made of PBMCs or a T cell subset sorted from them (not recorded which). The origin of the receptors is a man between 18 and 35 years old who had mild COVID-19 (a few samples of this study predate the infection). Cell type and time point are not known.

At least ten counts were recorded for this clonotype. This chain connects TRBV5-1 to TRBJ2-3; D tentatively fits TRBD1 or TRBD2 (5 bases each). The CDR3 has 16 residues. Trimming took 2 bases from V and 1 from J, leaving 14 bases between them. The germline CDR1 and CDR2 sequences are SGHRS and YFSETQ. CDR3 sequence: CASSFTRGGGTDTQYF. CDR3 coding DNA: TGCGCCAGCAGCTTTACCCGGGGCGGAGGCACAGATACGCAGTATTTT.

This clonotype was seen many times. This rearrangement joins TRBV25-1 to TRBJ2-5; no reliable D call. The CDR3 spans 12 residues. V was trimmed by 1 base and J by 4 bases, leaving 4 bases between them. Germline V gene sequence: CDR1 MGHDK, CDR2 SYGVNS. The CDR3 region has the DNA TGTGCCAGCAGTGAATCCCCAGAGACCCAGTACTTC. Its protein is CASSESPETQYF. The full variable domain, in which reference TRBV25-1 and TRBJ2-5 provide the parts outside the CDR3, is EADIYQTPRYLVIGTGKKITLECSQTMGHDKMYWYQQDPGMELHLIHYSYGVNSTEKGDLSSESTVSRIRTEHFPLTLESARPSHTSQYLCASSESPETQYFGPGTRLLVL.

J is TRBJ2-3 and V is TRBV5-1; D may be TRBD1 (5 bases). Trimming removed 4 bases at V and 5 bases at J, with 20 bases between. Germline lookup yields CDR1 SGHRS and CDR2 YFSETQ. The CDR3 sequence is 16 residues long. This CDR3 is CASSPFSGHPGDTQYF. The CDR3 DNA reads TGCGCCAGCAGCCCTTTTTCAGGGCACCCAGGAGATACGCAGTATTTT.

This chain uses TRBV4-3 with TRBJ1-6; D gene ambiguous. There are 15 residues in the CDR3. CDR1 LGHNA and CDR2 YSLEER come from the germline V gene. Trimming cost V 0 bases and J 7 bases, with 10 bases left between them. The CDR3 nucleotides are TGCGCCAGCAGCCAAGAGAGGGAGCCCAATTCACCCCTCCACTTT. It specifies CASSQEREPNSPLHF.

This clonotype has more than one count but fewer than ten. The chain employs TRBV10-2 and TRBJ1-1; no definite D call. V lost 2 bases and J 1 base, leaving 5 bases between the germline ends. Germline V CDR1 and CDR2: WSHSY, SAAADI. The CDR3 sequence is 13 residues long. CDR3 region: CASSEVGNTEAFF. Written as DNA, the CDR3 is TGCGCCAGCAGTGAGGTGGGGAACACTGAAGCTTTCTTT.

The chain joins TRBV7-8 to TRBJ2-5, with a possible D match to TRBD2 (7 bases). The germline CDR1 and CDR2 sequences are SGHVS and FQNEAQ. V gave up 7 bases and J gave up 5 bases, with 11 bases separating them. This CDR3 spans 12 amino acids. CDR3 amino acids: CASTRGGETQYF. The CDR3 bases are TGTGCCAGCACCAGGGGAGGGGAGACCCAGTACTTC.